A selection of T cell receptor beta chains follows, all from one sample in a study of shared clonotypes between healthy human individuals. Clones were read by immunoSEQ multiplex PCR, and TCRdb kept only the in-frame ones, dropping some. Of about 770,000 clones in the sample, 72% were seen once. Specimen: memory CD4+ T cells sorted from blood. The receptors here all came from a woman younger than 45 in good health. Both conserved end residues are trimmed from each CDR3. Each record gives: V gene, J gene, CDR3 protein.

>TRBV4-1|TRBJ1-2
ASSQMPNYGYT
>TRBV28|TRBJ1-5
ASSIMNQPQH
>TRBV27|TRBJ2-3
ASRDLAGDSTDTQY
>TRBV29-1|TRBJ2-5
SVMSGEETQY
>TRBV28|TRBJ1-5
ASSPSGGGNQPQH
>TRBV25-1|TRBJ2-2
ASSDTRGQSGELF
>TRBV28|TRBJ2-5
ASSPYSQGGVGETQY
>TRBV28|TRBJ2-5
ATQISETQY
>TRBV6-6|TRBJ2-2
ASMPGGTGELF
>TRBV19|TRBJ1-5
ASSFQTGTALITSNQPQH
>TRBV11-2|TRBJ1-3
ASSPGGQGRNTIY
>TRBV7-6|TRBJ2-3
ASSSSGVETDTQY
>TRBV7-2|TRBJ2-7
ASSLAGSLYEQY
>TRBV7-2|TRBJ2-2
ASSLMVGELF
>TRBV28|TRBJ2-7
ASSPPGLADPYEQY
>TRBV10-2|TRBJ2-7
ASSPGTAYEQY
>TRBV6-5|TRBJ2-1
ASSLDRVNEQF
>TRBV2|TRBJ2-7
ASSEVGGGREQY
>TRBV25-1|NA
ASIGHDPYEQY
>TRBV28|TRBJ2-4
ASSWGPTGLAKNIQY
>TRBV29-1|TRBJ1-3
SVRQNSGNTIY
>TRBV5-4|TRBJ2-1
ASSPRGGLAGGNEQF
>TRBV13|TRBJ1-1
ASSLGGPGGPEAF
>TRBV18|TRBJ2-3
ASSLTSGSDTQY
>TRBV10-3|TRBJ2-2
AISELETGELF
>TRBV18|TRBJ1-1
ASSPLGRSNTEAF
>TRBV7-2|TRBJ1-2
ASSPPANRDYGYT
>TRBV4-2|TRBJ1-3
ASSHDEGSGNTIY
>TRBV5-1|TRBJ2-7
ASSPRTSGTAEQY
>TRBV10-2|TRBJ2-2
ASSVPGQGATGELF